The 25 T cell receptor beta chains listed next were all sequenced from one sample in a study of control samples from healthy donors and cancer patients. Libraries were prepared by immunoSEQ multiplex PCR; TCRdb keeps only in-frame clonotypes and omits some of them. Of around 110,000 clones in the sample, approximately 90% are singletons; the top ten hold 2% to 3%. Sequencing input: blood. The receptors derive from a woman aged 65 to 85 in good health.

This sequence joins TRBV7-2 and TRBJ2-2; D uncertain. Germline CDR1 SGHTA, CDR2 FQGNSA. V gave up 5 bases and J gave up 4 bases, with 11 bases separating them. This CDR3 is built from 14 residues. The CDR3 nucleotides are TGTGCCAGCAGCGCAAGGACGGGCACCGGGGAGCTGTTTTTT. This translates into CASSARTGTGELFF.

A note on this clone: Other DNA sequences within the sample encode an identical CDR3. DNA of the CDR3: TGTGCCAGCAGGCCGGGACAGGGGACAGATACGCAGTATTTT. Translation: CASRPGQGTDTQYF. This chain joins TRBV11-1 and TRBJ2-3; 10 bases map to TRBD1. The CDR3 runs 14 residues. V lost 6 bases to trimming and J lost 3 bases; unmatched junction nucleotides: 3. Germline V gene lookup returns CDR1 SGHAT and CDR2 FQDESV (reference sequence).

CDR3 coding DNA: TGCGCCAGCAGCTTGGGACAGGGGGCATTTGGCTACACCTTC. Its translation: CASSLGQGAFGYTF. The chain combines TRBV5-1 with TRBJ1-2; TRBD1 matches at 10 bases. Unmatched junction bases numbered 3, after V lost 0 bases and J lost 7 bases. Germline values: CDR1 SGHRS, CDR2 YFSETQ. The CDR3 loop spans 14 amino acids.

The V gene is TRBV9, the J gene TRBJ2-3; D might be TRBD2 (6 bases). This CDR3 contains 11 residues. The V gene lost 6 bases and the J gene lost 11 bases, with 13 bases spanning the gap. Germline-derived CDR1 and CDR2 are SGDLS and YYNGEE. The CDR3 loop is CASNPRREQYF. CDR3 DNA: TGTGCCAGCAACCCTCGGCGGGAGCAGTATTTT. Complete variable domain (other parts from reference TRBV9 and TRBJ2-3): DSGVTQTPKHLITATGQRVTLRCSPRSGDLSVYWYQQSLDQGLQFLIQYYNGEERAKGNILERFSAQQFPDLHSELNLSSLELGDSALYFCASNPRREQYFGPGTRLTVL.

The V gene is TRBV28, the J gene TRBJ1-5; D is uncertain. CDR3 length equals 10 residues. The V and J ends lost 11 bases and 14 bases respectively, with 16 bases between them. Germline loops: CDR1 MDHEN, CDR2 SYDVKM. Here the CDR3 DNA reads TGTGCCTCCGGTGGATCGACCAAGCATTTT. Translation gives CASGGSTKHF. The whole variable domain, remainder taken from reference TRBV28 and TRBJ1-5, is DVKVTQSSRYLVKRTGEKVFLECVQDMDHENMFWYRQDPGLGLRLIYFSYDVKMKEKGDIPEGYSVSREKKERFSLILESASTNQTSMYLCASGGSTKHFGDGTRLSIL.

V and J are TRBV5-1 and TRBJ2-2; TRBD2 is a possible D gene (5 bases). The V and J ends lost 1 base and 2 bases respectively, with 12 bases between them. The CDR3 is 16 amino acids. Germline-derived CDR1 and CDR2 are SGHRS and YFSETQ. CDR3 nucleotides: TGCGCCAGCAGCTTGTCGGGTAGCGCCAACACCGGGGAGCTGTTTTTT. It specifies CASSLSGSANTGELFF.

CDR3 region: CASSPGTALGETQYF. The CDR3 DNA sequence: TGCGCCAGCAGCCCCGGGACAGCTTTAGGGGAGACCCAGTACTTC. This rearrangement joins TRBV5-1 to TRBJ2-5, with 7 bases identical to TRBD1. The CDR3 length is 15 residues. The ends lost 4 bases at V and 5 bases at J; junction bases unmatched: 11. Germline lookup yields CDR1 SGHRS and CDR2 YFSETQ.

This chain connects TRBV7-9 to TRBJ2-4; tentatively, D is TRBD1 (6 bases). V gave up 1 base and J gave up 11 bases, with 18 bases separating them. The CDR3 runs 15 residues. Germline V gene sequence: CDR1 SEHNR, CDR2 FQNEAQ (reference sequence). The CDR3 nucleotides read TGTGCCAGCAGCTTAGAATGGGACATTTCTTCGGTTCAGTACTTC. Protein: CASSLEWDISSVQYF.

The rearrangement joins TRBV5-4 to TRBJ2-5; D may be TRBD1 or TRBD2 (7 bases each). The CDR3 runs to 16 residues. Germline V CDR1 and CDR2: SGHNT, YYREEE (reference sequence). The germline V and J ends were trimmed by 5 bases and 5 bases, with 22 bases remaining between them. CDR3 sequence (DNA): TGTGCCAGCAGACCAGGGGGGGTGAGACGGTTGGAGACCCAGTACTTC. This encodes CASRPGGVRRLETQYF.

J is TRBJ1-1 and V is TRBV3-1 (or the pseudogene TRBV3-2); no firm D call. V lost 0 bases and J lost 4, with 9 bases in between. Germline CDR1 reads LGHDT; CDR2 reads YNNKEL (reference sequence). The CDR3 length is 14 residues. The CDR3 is CASSQEGWTTEAFF. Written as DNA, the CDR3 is TGTGCCAGCAGCCAAGAAGGTTGGACCACTGAAGCTTTCTTT.

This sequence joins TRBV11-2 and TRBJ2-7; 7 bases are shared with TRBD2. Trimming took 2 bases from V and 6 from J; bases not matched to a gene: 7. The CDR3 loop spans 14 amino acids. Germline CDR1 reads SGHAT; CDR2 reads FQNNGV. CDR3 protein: CASSLLGGNSEQYF. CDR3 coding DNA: TGTGCCAGCAGCTTATTGGGGGGGAATTCCGAGCAGTACTTC. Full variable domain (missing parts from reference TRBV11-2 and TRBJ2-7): EAGVAQSPRYKIIEKRQSVAFWCNPISGHATLYWYQQILGQGPKLLIQFQNNGVVDDSQLPKDRFSAERLKGVDSTLKIQPAKLEDSAVYLCASSLLGGNSEQYFGPGTRLTVT.

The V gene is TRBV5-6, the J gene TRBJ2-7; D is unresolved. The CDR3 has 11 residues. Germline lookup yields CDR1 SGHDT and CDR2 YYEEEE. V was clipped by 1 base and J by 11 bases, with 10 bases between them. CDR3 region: CASSLLSREYF. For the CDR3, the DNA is TGTGCCAGCAGCTTGTTATCTAGAGAGTACTTC.

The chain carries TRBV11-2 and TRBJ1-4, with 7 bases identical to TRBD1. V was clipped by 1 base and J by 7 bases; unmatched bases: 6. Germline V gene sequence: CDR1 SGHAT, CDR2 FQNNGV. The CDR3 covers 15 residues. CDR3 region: CASSLGQGHLEKLFF. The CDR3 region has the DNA TGTGCCAGCAGCTTAGGACAGGGCCATCTTGAAAAACTGTTTTTT.

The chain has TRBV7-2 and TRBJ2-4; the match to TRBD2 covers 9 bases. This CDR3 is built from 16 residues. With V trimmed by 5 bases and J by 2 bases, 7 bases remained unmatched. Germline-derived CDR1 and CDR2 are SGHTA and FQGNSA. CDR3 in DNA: TGTGCCAGCAGCCTCTCCGCGGGGGGGCCCAAAAACATTCAGTACTTC. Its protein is CASSLSAGGPKNIQYF.

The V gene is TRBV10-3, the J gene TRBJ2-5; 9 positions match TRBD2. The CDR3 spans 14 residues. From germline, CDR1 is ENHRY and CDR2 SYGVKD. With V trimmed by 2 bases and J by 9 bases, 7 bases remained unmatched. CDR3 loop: CAISEEISGGPQYF. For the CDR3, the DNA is TGTGCCATCAGTGAGGAAATTAGCGGGGGTCCCCAGTACTTC.

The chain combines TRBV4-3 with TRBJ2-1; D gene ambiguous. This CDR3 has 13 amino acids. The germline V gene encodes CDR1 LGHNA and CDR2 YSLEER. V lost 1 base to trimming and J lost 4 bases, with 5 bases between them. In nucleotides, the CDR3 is TGCGCCAGCAGCCAAGGAGTTTACAATGAGCAGTTCTTC. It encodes CASSQGVYNEQFF.

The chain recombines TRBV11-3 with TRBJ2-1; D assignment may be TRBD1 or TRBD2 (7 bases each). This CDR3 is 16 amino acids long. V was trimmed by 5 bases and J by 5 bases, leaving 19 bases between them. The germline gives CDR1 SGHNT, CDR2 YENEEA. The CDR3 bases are TGTGCCAGCAGCCCAGGGGGGGGGCGGAGAAACAATGAGCAGTTCTTC. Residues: CASSPGGGRRNNEQFF.

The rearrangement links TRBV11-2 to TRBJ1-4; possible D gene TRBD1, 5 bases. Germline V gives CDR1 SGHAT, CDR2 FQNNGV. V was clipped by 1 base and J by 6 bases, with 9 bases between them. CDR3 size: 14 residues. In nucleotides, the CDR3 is TGTGCCAGCAGCTTAGGACAGTTTGATGAAAAACTGTTTTTT. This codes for CASSLGQFDEKLFF. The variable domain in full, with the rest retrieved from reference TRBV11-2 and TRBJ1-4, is EAGVAQSPRYKIIEKRQSVAFWCNPISGHATLYWYQQILGQGPKLLIQFQNNGVVDDSQLPKDRFSAERLKGVDSTLKIQPAKLEDSAVYLCASSLGQFDEKLFFGSGTQLSVL.

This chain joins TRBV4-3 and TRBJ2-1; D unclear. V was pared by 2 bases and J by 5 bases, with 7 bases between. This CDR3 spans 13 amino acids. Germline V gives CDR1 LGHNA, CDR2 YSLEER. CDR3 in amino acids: CASSQSLDNEQFF. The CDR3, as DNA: TGCGCCAGCAGCCAATCCCTCGACAATGAGCAGTTCTTC.

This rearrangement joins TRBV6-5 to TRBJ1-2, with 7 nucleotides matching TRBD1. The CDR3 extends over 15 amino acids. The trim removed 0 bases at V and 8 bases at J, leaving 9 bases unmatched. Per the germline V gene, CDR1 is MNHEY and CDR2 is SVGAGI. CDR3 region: CASSYSDRAIRGYTF. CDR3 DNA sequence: TGTGCCAGCAGTTACTCCGACAGGGCGATTAGGGGCTACACCTTC.

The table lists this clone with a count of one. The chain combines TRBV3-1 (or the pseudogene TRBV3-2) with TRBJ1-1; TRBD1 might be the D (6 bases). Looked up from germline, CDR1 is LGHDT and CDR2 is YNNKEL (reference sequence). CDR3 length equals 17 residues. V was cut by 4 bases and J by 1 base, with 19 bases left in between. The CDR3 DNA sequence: TGTGCCAGCAGCCTATTATTACTAAGGGGGACGAACACTGAAGCTTTCTTT. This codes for CASSLLLLRGTNTEAFF.

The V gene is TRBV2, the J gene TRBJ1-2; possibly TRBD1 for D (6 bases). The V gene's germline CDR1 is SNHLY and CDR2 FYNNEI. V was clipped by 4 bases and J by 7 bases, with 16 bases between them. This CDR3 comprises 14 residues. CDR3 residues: CASSAAGERGGYTF. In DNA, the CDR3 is TGTGCCAGCAGTGCGGCAGGGGAGAGGGGTGGCTACACCTTC.

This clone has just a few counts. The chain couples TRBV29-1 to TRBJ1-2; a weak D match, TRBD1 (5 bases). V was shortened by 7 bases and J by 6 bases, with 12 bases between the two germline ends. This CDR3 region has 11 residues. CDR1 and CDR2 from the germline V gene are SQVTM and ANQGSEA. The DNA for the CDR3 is TGCAGCGGTCGGGGGAGCGATGGCTACACCTTC. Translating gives CSGRGSDGYTF.

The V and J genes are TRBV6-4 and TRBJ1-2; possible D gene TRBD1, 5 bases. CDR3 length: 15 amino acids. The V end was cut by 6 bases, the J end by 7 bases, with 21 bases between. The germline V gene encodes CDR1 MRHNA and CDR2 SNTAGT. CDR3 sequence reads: CASSPGVALGGGYTF. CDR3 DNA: TGTGCCAGCAGCCCCGGGGTGGCCCTCGGGGGTGGCTACACCTTC.

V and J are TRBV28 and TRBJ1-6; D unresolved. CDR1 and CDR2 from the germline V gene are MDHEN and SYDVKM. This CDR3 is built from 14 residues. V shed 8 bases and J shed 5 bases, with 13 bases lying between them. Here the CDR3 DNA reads TGTGCCAGCGCACGGGCAGCCCATAATTCACCCCTCCACTTT. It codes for CASARAAHNSPLHF.